This entry features one T cell receptor (beta chain) sequence. Per the original methods: By means of reference gene primer amplification, nucleated cell counts were estimated. Clones were sequenced by immunoSEQ multiplex PCR, and TCRdb holds only the in-frame ones, with some missing. That table gives V, J and clone size, and the DNA gave D and trimming. The sample lists approximately 130,000 clones; approximately 90% were seen once. This specimen comes from a study of blood T cell repertoires in COVID-19. Study details: COVID-19 samples from acute and convalescent phases originated in the United States, Italy and Spain.

V lost 5 bases, J lost 6 bases, and 20 bases lay in between. Germline CDR1 is MNHEY and CDR2 is SMNVEV (reference sequence). The CDR3 runs 16 residues. Sequencing was performed on peripheral blood. This TCR derives from a woman between 45 and 65 years old with acute or convalescent COVID-19. The rearrangement uses TRBV27 and TRBJ1-5; tentative D call: TRBD1 (5 bases). For the CDR3, the DNA is TGTGCCAGCAGTCCTAGTGGGGGAGGTGTCAGTCAGCCCCAGCATTTT. It encodes CASSPSGGGVSQPQHF.